This T cell receptor (beta chain) was captured by sequencing in a study of blood T cell repertoires in COVID-19 (dated by TCRdb to between 2020 and 2021). For context, the study as a whole: Collaborator samples came from the United States, Italy and Spain and covered acute and convalescent phases of COVID-19. The material from the prospective study consisted of cDNA or gDNA derived from T cells, B-cell-depleted T cells, or PBMCs. Samples came from the ongoing ImmuneRACE study (first 160 participants) plus 1,254 subjects from 6 global collaborators. A de-identified subject ID, COVID-19 status, age in years and sex were almost always included in the sample metadata. Deeply sampled blood TCRbeta repertoires from subjects exposed to, actively infected with, or recovered from COVID-19 were included in the dataset. Where HLA class I and class II types were available, the types were taken from metadata supplied by the sample provider, not from assay-based typing. The repertoires were made available in a free public database intended to serve as a resource for research on the immune response to SARS-CoV-2. The research as a whole found: Clinical and demographic metadata were provided uncurated, with the amount varying by source and participant.

On this clone: Its antigen target is currently unknown. No per-base quality is available; no much larger clone lies one base away.

The immunoSEQ Assay, a bias-controlled multiplex PCR, was used to amplify TCRbeta CDR3 regions from genomic DNA. Regarding the original processing steps: Nucleated cell counts per sample were estimated from amplification of reference gene primers within the assay. Sequence reads were collapsed and filtered to measure the absolute abundance of every unique TCRbeta CDR3 rearrangement. Productive Simpson clonality was computed per sample as the square root of Simpson's diversity index over productive rearrangements. TCRdb provides this immuneACCESS table in a form limited to in-frame rearrangements. Some clones are lacking; in checked studies, under half of them reflect an unresolved V gene, and why the rest are absent is not known. V and J calls and clone size come straight from that table; D and trimming were deduced from the DNA. The sample contains 90,000 to 100,000 clones, approximately 80% of them found a single time. The top ten clones comprise roughly a tenth of the sample.

From the cysteine up to the phenylalanine, the CDR3 has a length of 15 residues. The entry retains the CDR3 DNA only, 45 bases that are in frame from base 1. The germline V gene yields SGHNT for CDR1 and YENEEA for CDR2. Relative to germline, V is missing 5 bases and J is missing 4 bases, with 6 bases of the junction outside any gene match. The collaborating institutions used their own protocols to collect whole blood in K2EDTA tubes. For TCRbeta analysis, collaborator samples were shipped as frozen whole blood, as isolated PBMCs, or as DNA extracted from either sample type. The TCR was taken from an older man with acute or convalescent COVID-19. The sample taken for sequencing was peripheral blood. In this chain, TRBV11-3 is recombined with TRBJ2-2, with 8 bases matching TRBD2. The DNA sequence is TGTGCCAGCAGCGCACCGGGACTAGTCACCGGGGAGCTGTTTTTT. Translated, it gives CASSAPGLVTGELFF. This CDR3, with the reference TRBV11-3 and TRBJ2-2 proteins standing in past its ends, gives the full variable domain EAGVVQSPRYKIIEKKQPVAFWCNPISGHNTLYWYLQNLGQGPELLIRYENEEAVDDSQLPKDRFSAERLKGVDSTLKIQPAELGDSAVYLCASSAPGLVTGELFFGEGSRLTVL.